One and the same sample provided the 29 T cell receptor beta chains below, sequenced in a study of CD8+ T cells in alopecia areata. Treatment described: oral pan-JAK inhibitor, 5-10 mg twice daily. Extraction of RNA preceded its reverse transcription into cDNA, which served as the sequencing template. The protocol was immunoSEQ multiplex PCR, while the TCRdb copy is restricted to in-frame clones and leaves out a portion. This table holds 150,000 to 200,000 clones, about three fifths found once. Sequences were derived from CD4+ T cells sorted from blood, sampled at week 24, from a patient treated with tofacitinib. Receptors were obtained from a human donor with alopecia areata.

This clone was picked up a small number of times. The V call is TRBV6-5, the J call TRBJ2-2; D gene ambiguous. From germline, CDR1 is MNHEY and CDR2 SVGAGI. V was pared by 6 bases and J by 9 bases, with 5 bases between. The CDR3 has 10 residues. DNA of the CDR3: TGTGCCAGCAGATCTAGGGAGCTGTTTTTT. The encoded protein is CASRSRELFF.

This clone has more than one count but fewer than ten. Other nucleotide sequences in the sample specify the same CDR3. The chain employs TRBV30 and TRBJ2-2; no clear D. The CDR3 extends over 15 amino acids. Germline CDR1 and CDR2: GTSNPN and SVGIG (reference sequence). V shed 0 bases and J shed 5 bases, with 13 bases lying between them. CDR3 nucleotides: TGTGCCTGGAGTGTAGGAGTGATGGGGACCGGGGAGCTGTTTTTT. Its protein product is CAWSVGVMGTGELFF.

The rearrangement uses TRBV9 and TRBJ2-1; TRBD2 aligns across 11 bases. CDR3 length: 15 amino acids. CDR1 and CDR2 from the germline V gene are SGDLS and YYNGEE. V lost 5 bases to trimming and J lost 4 bases; unmatched junction nucleotides: 5. The CDR3 reads CASSASGGPYNEQFF. For the CDR3, the DNA is TGTGCCAGCAGTGCTAGCGGGGGGCCTTACAATGAGCAGTTCTTC.

The J gene is TRBJ1-5, the V gene TRBV2; the match to TRBD1 covers 8 bases. Losses at the gene ends were 7 bases for V and 6 bases for J; bases not matched to a gene: 2. CDR1 and CDR2 (germline): SNHLY, FYNNEI. The length of the CDR3 is 12 residues. CDR3 sequence: CASTTGGQPQHF. The CDR3 coding sequence is TGTGCCAGCACAACAGGGGGTCAGCCCCAGCATTTT.

This sequence joins TRBV2 and TRBJ1-1, with 10 positions matching TRBD1. Losses at the gene ends were 7 bases for V and 3 bases for J; bases not matched to a gene: 2. In germline, CDR1 is SNHLY, CDR2 FYNNEI. This CDR3 comprises 13 residues. CDR3 coding DNA: TGTGCCAGCAAGGACAGGGGGGACACTGAAGCTTTCTTT. This sequence encodes CASKDRGDTEAFF.

The J gene is TRBJ2-7, the V gene TRBV5-1; tentatively, D is TRBD1 or TRBD2 (5 bases each). V lost 6 bases, J lost 7 bases, and 17 bases lay in between. CDR1 SGHRS and CDR2 YFSETQ come from the germline V gene. There are 13 residues in the CDR3. The CDR3 bases are TGCGCCAGCATTGACCCTGCCTGGGGGGAGCAGTACTTC. Translation: CASIDPAWGEQYF.

The rearrangement joins TRBV19 to TRBJ2-2; TRBD1 matches 8 bases. From germline, CDR1 is LNHDA and CDR2 SQIVND (reference sequence). The CDR3 totals 13 residues. V lost 5 bases, J lost 9 bases, and 5 bases stayed unmatched. CDR3 in amino acids: CASSEQGGRELFF. The CDR3 region has the DNA TGTGCCAGTAGTGAACAGGGGGGTAGGGAGCTGTTTTTT.

This clone has more than one count but fewer than ten. This chain connects TRBV2 to TRBJ1-6; D ambiguous. The CDR3 has 13 amino acids. The V end was cut by 4 bases, the J end by 5 bases, with 6 bases between. From germline, CDR1 is SNHLY and CDR2 FYNNEI. The CDR3 sequence is CASSGGHNSPLHF. The DNA for the CDR3 is TGTGCCAGCAGTGGCGGTCATAATTCACCCCTCCACTTT. The complete variable domain, with remaining parts taken from reference TRBV2 and TRBJ1-6, reads EPEVTQTPSHQVTQMGQEVILRCVPISNHLYFYWYRQILGQKVEFLVSFYNNEISEKSEIFDDQFSVERPDGSNFTLKIRSTKLEDSAMYFCASSGGHNSPLHFGNGTRLTVT.

The sample holds a few counts of this clone. This chain links TRBV29-1 with TRBJ1-5; possibly TRBD1 for D (6 bases). The CDR3 has 13 residues. V lost 4 bases, J lost 3 bases, and 10 bases lay in between. Germline CDR1 SQVTM, CDR2 ANQGSEA. CDR3 nucleotides: TGCAGCGTTGTTGCAGGGGTCAATCAGCCCCAGCATTTT. It codes for CSVVAGVNQPQHF.

This chain uses TRBV30 with TRBJ1-5; TRBD1 aligns across 7 bases. The germline gives CDR1 GTSNPN, CDR2 SVGIG (reference sequence). With 4 bases clipped from V and 7 bases from J, the junction kept 10 bases outside the gene matches. CDR3 length equals 14 residues. CDR3 nucleotides: TGTGCCTGGACCGCGACAGGGACCAAACAGCCCCAGCATTTT. As protein: CAWTATGTKQPQHF. The whole variable domain, remainder taken from reference TRBV30 and TRBJ1-5, is SQTIHQWPATLVQPVGSPLSLECTVEGTSNPNLYWYRQAAGRGLQLLFYSVGIGQISSEVPQNLSASRPQDRQFILSSKKLLLSDSGFYLCAWTATGTKQPQHFGDGTRLSIL.

This clone has just a few counts. V is TRBV6-6 and J is TRBJ1-4, with D uncertain. Germline V gives CDR1 MNHNY, CDR2 SVGAGI (reference sequence). Trimming pared 2 bases from V and 8 bases from J, leaving 18 bases between. The CDR3 spans 16 residues. The CDR3 is CASSYKRQLRREKLFF. The DNA for the CDR3 is TGTGCCAGCAGTTACAAACGGCAGCTCAGACGGGAAAAACTGTTTTTT.

This clone occurred a few times. The chain recombines TRBV29-1 with TRBJ1-1; 9 bases are a match to TRBD1. V trimming: 7 bases; J trimming: 1 base; junction bases outside the gene matches: 4. The CDR3 runs to 13 residues. Germline-derived CDR1 and CDR2 are SQVTM and ANQGSEA. The CDR3 DNA is TGCAGCGCTATGACAGGGGGGAACACTGAAGCTTTCTTT. Amino acid sequence: CSAMTGGNTEAFF.

This clone was seen just once. The CDR3 protein is CASGPDGDQPQHF. In DNA, the CDR3 is TGTGCTAGTGGCCCTGACGGCGATCAGCCCCAGCATTTT. V is TRBV12-5 and J is TRBJ1-5; D not certain. From germline, CDR1 is LGHNT and CDR2 FRNRAP. This CDR3 region has 13 residues. Deletions cut 6 bases from V and 5 bases from J, with 11 bases between.

The V and J genes are TRBV10-3 and TRBJ1-5; D is unresolved. This CDR3 contains 13 residues. V shed 4 bases and J shed 5 bases, with 9 bases lying between them. Germline V gene data show CDR1 as ENHRY and CDR2 as SYGVKD. The CDR3 DNA sequence: TGTGCCATCAGTGCGGGGTGGGATCAGCCCCAGCATTTT. This codes for CAISAGWDQPQHF.

The genes are TRBV30 and TRBJ1-4; TRBD1 agrees at 8 bases. V shed 5 bases, J shed 8 bases, and the junction held 7 bases outside the gene matches. The V gene's germline CDR1 is GTSNPN and CDR2 SVGIG (reference sequence). The CDR3 has 13 amino acids. The CDR3 is CAWQGQAREKLFF. In nucleotides, the CDR3 is TGTGCCTGGCAGGGACAGGCACGGGAAAAACTGTTTTTT.

V usage is TRBV30 and J usage is TRBJ1-1; no firm D call. Germline CDR1 reads GTSNPN; CDR2 reads SVGIG (reference sequence). This CDR3 spans 11 amino acids. Trimming cost V 6 bases and J 0 bases, with 5 bases left between them. DNA of the CDR3: TGTGCCTGTAGCCTGAACACTGAAGCTTTCTTT. This encodes CACSLNTEAFF.

This clone turned up a few times. V is TRBV27 and J is TRBJ2-2; D is unresolved. CDR3 size: 15 residues. Germline CDR1 is MNHEY and CDR2 is SMNVEV (reference sequence). V lost 6 bases and J 4 bases, leaving 15 bases between the germline ends. CDR3 sequence: CASSPNSVVTGELFF. The DNA of the CDR3 is TGTGCCAGCAGCCCAAATTCGGTAGTCACCGGGGAGCTGTTTTTT.

This clone was seen just once. The genes are TRBV30 and TRBJ2-1; the D call may be TRBD1 or TRBD2 (5 bases each). The CDR3 totals 13 residues. Trimming removed 6 bases at V and 5 bases at J, with 14 bases between. The germline V gene has CDR1 GTSNPN and CDR2 SVGIG (reference sequence). CDR3 in amino acids: CACPRWGHNEQFF. In DNA, the CDR3 is TGTGCCTGTCCTCGATGGGGACACAATGAGCAGTTCTTC.

J is TRBJ2-1 and V is TRBV7-2, with D perhaps TRBD1 (5 bases). From germline, CDR1 is SGHTA and CDR2 FQGNSA. This CDR3 contains 17 residues. Trimming shortened V by 5 bases and J by 1 base, and 18 bases separated the two germline ends. The CDR3 is CASSPTAQGRSYNEQFF. Here the CDR3 DNA reads TGTGCCAGCAGCCCTACGGCCCAGGGAAGGTCCTACAATGAGCAGTTCTTC.

The genes are TRBV2 and TRBJ1-5, with D hard to call. This CDR3 region has 13 residues. V was shortened by 2 bases and J by 7 bases, with 9 bases between the two germline ends. Germline V CDR1 and CDR2: SNHLY, FYNNEI. CDR3 sequence: CASSESLVQPQHF. CDR3 nucleotide sequence: TGTGCCAGCAGTGAAAGTTTAGTCCAGCCCCAGCATTTT.

V usage is TRBV4-3 and J usage is TRBJ1-5; D gene uncertain. V dropped 0 bases and J dropped 6 bases, with 12 bases sitting between them. This CDR3 contains 15 residues. CDR1 and CDR2 from the germline V gene are LGHNA and YSLEER. CDR3 protein: CASSQDMSGGQPQHF. As DNA, the CDR3 is TGCGCCAGCAGCCAAGATATGTCGGGAGGTCAGCCCCAGCATTTT.

The chain has TRBV5-4 and TRBJ2-3, with D possibly matching TRBD2 (5 bases). Per the germline V gene, CDR1 is SGHNT and CDR2 is YYREEE (reference sequence). Trimming left V 4 bases short and J 0 bases short, with 15 bases between. The CDR3 covers 16 residues. CDR3 in amino acids: CASSQGFERSTDTQYF. CDR3 nucleotide sequence: TGTGCCAGCAGCCAAGGTTTCGAGCGGAGCACAGATACGCAGTATTTT.

This clone was observed a handful of times. The V gene is TRBV7-2, the J gene TRBJ1-1; possibly TRBD1 for D (6 bases). The CDR3 has 14 amino acids. Trimming cost V 5 bases and J 4 bases, with 14 bases left between them. Germline lookup yields CDR1 SGHTA and CDR2 FQGNSA. The CDR3: CASSPSGGSTEAFF. The CDR3 nucleotides are TGTGCCAGCAGCCCCTCGGGGGGCAGCACTGAAGCTTTCTTT.

The CDR3 protein is CASSQLVPQQPQHF. In nucleotides, the CDR3 is TGCGCCAGCAGCCAATTAGTACCCCAGCAGCCCCAGCATTTT. The V call is TRBV4-1, the J call TRBJ1-5, with D uncertain. Deletions cut 2 bases from V and 7 bases from J, with 12 bases between. This CDR3 region has 14 residues. Germline V gene sequence: CDR1 MGHRA, CDR2 YSYEKL.

Notes on this clone: Other DNA sequences of this sample code for an identical CDR3. The chain uses TRBV5-1 and TRBJ2-7; tentative D call: TRBD1 (5 bases). The V gene's germline CDR1 is SGHRS and CDR2 YFSETQ. V was clipped by 0 bases and J by 3 bases, with 7 bases between them. This CDR3 has 13 amino acids. The CDR3 reads CASSLEGLYEQYF. CDR3 bases: TGCGCCAGCAGCTTGGAGGGGCTCTACGAGCAGTACTTC.

There are a few counts of this clone. V and J are TRBV30 and TRBJ2-2; 7 nucleotides match TRBD1. In germline, CDR1 is GTSNPN, CDR2 SVGIG (reference sequence). With V trimmed by 3 bases and J by 7 bases, 5 bases remained unmatched. The CDR3 runs 13 residues. This CDR3 is CAWSRTGDGELFF. The CDR3 bases are TGTGCCTGGAGCCGAACAGGGGACGGGGAGCTGTTTTTT. The full variable domain, rest sourced from reference TRBV30 and TRBJ2-2, is SQTIHQWPATLVQPVGSPLSLECTVEGTSNPNLYWYRQAAGRGLQLLFYSVGIGQISSEVPQNLSASRPQDRQFILSSKKLLLSDSGFYLCAWSRTGDGELFFGEGSRLTVL.

The chain joins TRBV19 to TRBJ2-6; 7 bases are a match to TRBD2. Germline CDR1 is LNHDA and CDR2 is SQIVND (reference sequence). With 5 bases clipped from V and 0 bases from J, the junction kept 13 bases outside the gene matches. The CDR3 consists of 19 residues. The chain's CDR3 is CASSRRSAGPGSGANVLTF. The CDR3 bases are TGTGCCAGTAGTCGACGGTCAGCGGGGCCGGGCTCTGGGGCCAACGTCCTGACTTTC.

The chain combines TRBV2 with TRBJ2-7; D may be TRBD1 (6 bases). CDR1 is SNHLY and CDR2 is FYNNEI in the germline V gene. This CDR3 spans 15 amino acids. Deletions cut 4 bases from V and 7 bases from J, with 20 bases between. CDR3 region: CASSGADSLVGEQYF. CDR3 sequence (DNA): TGTGCCAGCAGTGGGGCGGACAGCCTTGTAGGGGAGCAGTACTTC.

This clone was detected only once. The rearrangement links TRBV30 to TRBJ1-1; tentative D call: TRBD1 (5 bases). The CDR3 has 15 residues. V lost 5 bases and J 2 bases, leaving 18 bases between the germline ends. CDR1 is GTSNPN and CDR2 is SVGIG in the germline V gene (reference sequence). The DNA for the CDR3 is TGTGCCTGGGACCGGGGCCTAGGGAGAAACACTGAAGCTTTCTTT. Translation: CAWDRGLGRNTEAFF.